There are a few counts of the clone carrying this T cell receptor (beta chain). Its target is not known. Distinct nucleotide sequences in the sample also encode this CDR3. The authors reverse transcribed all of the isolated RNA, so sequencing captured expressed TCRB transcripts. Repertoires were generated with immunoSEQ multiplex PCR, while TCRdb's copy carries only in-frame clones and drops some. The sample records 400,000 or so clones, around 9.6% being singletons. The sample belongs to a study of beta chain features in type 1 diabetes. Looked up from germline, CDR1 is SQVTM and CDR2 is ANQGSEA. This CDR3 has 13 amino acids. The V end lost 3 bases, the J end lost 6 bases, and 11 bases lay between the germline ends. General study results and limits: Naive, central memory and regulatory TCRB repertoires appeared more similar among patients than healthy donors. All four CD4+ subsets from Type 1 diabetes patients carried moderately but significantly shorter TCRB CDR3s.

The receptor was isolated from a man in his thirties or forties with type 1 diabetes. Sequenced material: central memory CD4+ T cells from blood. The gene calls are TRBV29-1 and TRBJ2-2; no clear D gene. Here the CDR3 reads CSVDGPGAGELFF. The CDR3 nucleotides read TGCAGCGTTGATGGCCCAGGAGCCGGGGAGCTGTTTTTT.